Sequencing of this T cell receptor (beta chain) was carried out in a study of cytomegalovirus exposure and HLA in healthy donors. Regarding the study as a whole: The later analysis indicated that the majority of CMV-associated TCR beta chains appeared HLA-restricted. A previous analysis found most TCR beta V segments productive roughly 87% or roughly 30% of the time. A highly shared variant cluster was judged a likely technical artifact.

PCR primers comprised 60 Vbeta and 13 Jbeta primers. The assay was immunoSEQ multiplex PCR, and TCRdb's table has in-frame clones only and misses some. The profile shows more than 110,000 clones, around 84% of them singletons. A word on this clone: The antigen is undetermined.

CDR1 and CDR2 (germline): LNHDA, SQIVND (reference sequence). Between the trimmed V and J ends, which lost 3 bases and 1 base, there was a span of 12 bases. This CDR3 has 15 residues. The sample comprised PBMCs. The chain combines TRBV19 with TRBJ1-1; D is perhaps TRBD1 (5 bases). This TCR came from a man aged 45-65 years in good health and CMV-seronegative. The CDR3, as DNA: TGTGCCAGTAGTATTTTTGGCGGGACGAACACTGAAGCTTTCTTT. Its protein product is CASSIFGGTNTEAFF.